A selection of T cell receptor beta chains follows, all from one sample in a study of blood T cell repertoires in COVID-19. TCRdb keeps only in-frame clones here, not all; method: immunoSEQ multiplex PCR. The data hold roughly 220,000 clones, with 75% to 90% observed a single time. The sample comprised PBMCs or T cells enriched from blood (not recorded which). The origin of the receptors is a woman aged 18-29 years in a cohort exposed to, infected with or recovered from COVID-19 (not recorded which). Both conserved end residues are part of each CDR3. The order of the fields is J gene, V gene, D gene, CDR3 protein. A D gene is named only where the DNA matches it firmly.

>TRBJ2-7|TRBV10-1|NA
CASPDSAYEQYF
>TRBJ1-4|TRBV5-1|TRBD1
CASSRDRGTNEKLFF
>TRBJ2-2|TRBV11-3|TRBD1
CASSLGQGVGGELFF
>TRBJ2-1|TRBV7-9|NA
CASVGPNEQFF
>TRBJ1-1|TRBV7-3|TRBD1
CASSLQGDTEAFF
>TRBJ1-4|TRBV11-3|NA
CASSQGTQGEKLFF
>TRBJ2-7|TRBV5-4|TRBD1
CASSPEQGKTYEQYF
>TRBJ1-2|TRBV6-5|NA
CASSSTLDRIHYGYTF
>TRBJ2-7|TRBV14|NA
CASSPDGNTGTTYEQYF
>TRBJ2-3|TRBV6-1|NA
CASSDRGAGRDTQYF
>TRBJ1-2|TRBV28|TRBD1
CASSAMDRGYGYTF
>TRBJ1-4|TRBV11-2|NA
CASSLGSGTNEKLFF
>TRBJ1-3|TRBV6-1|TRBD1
CASSETGGYELLPGNTIYF
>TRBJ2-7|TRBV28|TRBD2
CASSLLGGGAVPYEQYF
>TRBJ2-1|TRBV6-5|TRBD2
CASTTDGLAGEQFF
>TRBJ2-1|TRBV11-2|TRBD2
CASSLLGLAYNEQFF
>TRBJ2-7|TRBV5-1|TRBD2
CASSLTSGYEQYF
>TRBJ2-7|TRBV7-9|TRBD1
CASSSMTGGAMSYEQYF
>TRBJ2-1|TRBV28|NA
CASMGPSYNEQFF
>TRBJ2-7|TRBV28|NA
CASSPGDRAYEQYF
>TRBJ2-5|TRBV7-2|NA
CASSLREVRSGTQYF
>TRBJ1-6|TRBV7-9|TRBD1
CASSPDRGHNSPLHF
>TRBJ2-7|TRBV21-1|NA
CASSNKGREQYF
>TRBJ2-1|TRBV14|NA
CASSQETSSKNEQFF
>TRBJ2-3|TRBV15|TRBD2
CATSRPQGLAQQYF
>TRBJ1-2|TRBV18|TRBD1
CASSPPSGGNYGYTF
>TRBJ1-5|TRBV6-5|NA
CASRVNGGNQPQHF
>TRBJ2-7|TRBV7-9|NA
CASSSYELAAWYEQYF
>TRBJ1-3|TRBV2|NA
CASSDQGSGNTIYF
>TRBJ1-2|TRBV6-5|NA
CASSGGRGGYTF
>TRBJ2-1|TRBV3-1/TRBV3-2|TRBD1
CASSQQTGAAYNEQFF
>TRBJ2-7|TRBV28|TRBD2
CASRSASGGRYEQYF
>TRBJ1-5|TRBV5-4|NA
CASSLGQGWPQHF
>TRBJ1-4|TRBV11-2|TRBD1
CASSLSYPSPQGEQATNEKLFF
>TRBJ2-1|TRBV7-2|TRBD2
CASTISGGYNEQFF
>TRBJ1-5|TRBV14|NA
CASSPTGLDQPQHF
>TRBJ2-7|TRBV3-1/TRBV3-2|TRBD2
CASSQAGTSGSSEQYF
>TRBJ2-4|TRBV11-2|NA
CASSLEGQGVKNIQYF
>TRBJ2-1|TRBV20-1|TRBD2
CSASRFRSGGYNEQFF
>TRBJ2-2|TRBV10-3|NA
CATQGGTNTGELFF
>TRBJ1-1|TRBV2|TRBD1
CASSYGTGGYTEAFF
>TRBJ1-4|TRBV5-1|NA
CASSREEGSEEKLFF
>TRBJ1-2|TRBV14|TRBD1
CASSQDQTGVFGYTF
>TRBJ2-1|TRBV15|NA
CATSNPAVGGWPDEQFF
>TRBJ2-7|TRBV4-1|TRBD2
CASSQVLAGPLSYEQYF